Below are 7 T cell receptor beta chains sequenced from a single sample in a study of T cell responses to AZD1222 COVID-19 vaccine. Method: immunoSEQ multiplex PCR; TCRdb's copy keeps in-frame clones and lacks some. There are about 180,000 clones in the sample; 88% occur only once, and 0.49% lies in the top ten. The sample here was peripheral blood, taken on day 0 of AZD1222 vaccination. These receptors were obtained from an adult in good health.

The chain carries TRBV7-9 and TRBJ2-7, with D possibly being TRBD2 (6 bases). V was clipped by 5 bases and J by 1 base, with 12 bases between them. The CDR3 sequence is 14 residues long. Germline CDR1 and CDR2: SEHNR and FQNEAQ (reference sequence). In nucleotides, the CDR3 is TGTGCCAGCAGCCCTATCGGGGGATCCTACGAGCAGTACTTC. Translation gives CASSPIGGSYEQYF.

The chain combines TRBV7-2 with TRBJ2-5; 14 bases line up with TRBD2. With 5 bases clipped from V and 5 bases from J, the junction kept 7 bases outside the gene matches. The CDR3 runs to 16 residues. Germline CDR1 is SGHTA and CDR2 is FQGNSA. CDR3 in amino acids: CASSGGTSGSRETQYF. The CDR3, as DNA: TGTGCCAGCAGCGGCGGGACTAGCGGGAGCCGGGAGACCCAGTACTTC.

The V and J genes are TRBV7-9 and TRBJ1-4; D gene unclear. CDR1 SEHNR and CDR2 FQNEAQ come from the germline V gene (reference sequence). The V and J ends lost 1 base and 10 bases respectively, with 10 bases between them. This CDR3 spans 13 amino acids. CDR3 sequence: CASSLEAGVKLFF. CDR3 sequence (DNA): TGTGCCAGCAGCTTAGAAGCTGGTGTAAAACTGTTTTTT.

The chain recombines TRBV14 with TRBJ2-5; unclear D gene. V lost 4 bases, J lost 3 bases, and 15 bases lay in between. CDR1 and CDR2 from the germline V gene are SGHDN and FVKESK. This CDR3 has 15 amino acids. The DNA of the CDR3 is TGTGCCAGCAGCCCCCGTCGTATGCAGGAAGAGACCCAGTACTTC. Protein sequence: CASSPRRMQEETQYF.

The genes are TRBV11-1 and TRBJ1-6; tentative D call: TRBD1 (5 bases). With 3 bases removed from V and 11 bases from J, the gap between germline ends came to 8 bases. Germline CDR1 and CDR2: SGHAT and FQDESV (reference sequence). This CDR3 has 12 amino acids. CDR3 residues: CASSLGRAPLHF. CDR3 DNA: TGTGCCAGCAGCTTGGGACGGGCACCCCTCCACTTT.

This chain joins TRBV13 and TRBJ2-1, with 14 bases fitting TRBD2. The J segment lost 5 bases and the V segment lost 5 bases, leaving 2 bases of the junction unmatched. Germline CDR1 and CDR2: PRHDT and FYEKMQ (reference sequence). The CDR3 has 15 amino acids. The CDR3 protein is CASSKGLAGDNEQFF. In DNA form, the CDR3 reads TGTGCCAGCAGCAAGGGACTAGCGGGAGACAATGAGCAGTTCTTC.

This chain uses TRBV4-2 with TRBJ2-3, with 7 positions matching TRBD2. V was clipped by 0 bases and J by 1 base; unmatched bases: 4. CDR1 and CDR2 (germline): LGHNA, YNFKEQ. The CDR3 has 16 amino acids. CDR3 sequence: CASSQDQAGGTDTQYF. As DNA, the CDR3 is TGTGCCAGCAGCCAAGATCAGGCGGGAGGCACAGATACGCAGTATTTT.